This is a list of T cell receptor beta chains from one sample in a study of T cell responses to AZD1222 COVID-19 vaccine. Assay: immunoSEQ multiplex PCR; the TCRdb copy retains only in-frame clones and omits some. In the table there are approximately 210,000 clones, roughly 94% of which are singletons. The sequencing used peripheral blood, collected 28 days after the second dose of the MenACWY control vaccine. Receptors originate from an adult who received the MenACWY meningococcal vaccine as a control. CDR3s include the opening cysteine and the closing phenylalanine or tryptophan. Each record gives: J gene, V gene, clone size, D gene, CDR3 DNA, CDR3 protein. D genes are given only for firm matches. Size tells how often a clone was seen (once, few, many) or the class of an expanded clone, and some rows leave it out.

j_gene: TRBJ2-3; v_gene: TRBV15; abundance: -; d_gene: TRBD2; CDR3nt: TGTGCCACCAGCAGAGGCGGCGGGGGTACAGATACGCAGTATTTT; CDR3aa: CATSRGGGGTDTQYF
j_gene: TRBJ2-5; v_gene: TRBV3-1/TRBV3-2; abundance: -; d_gene: -; CDR3nt: TGTGCCAGCAGCCATTACAGGGATCTACAAGAGACCCAGTACTTC; CDR3aa: CASSHYRDLQETQYF
j_gene: TRBJ1-2; v_gene: TRBV7-9; abundance: -; d_gene: -; CDR3nt: TGTGCCAGCAGCTCCCAGGAAAACTATGGCTACACCTTC; CDR3aa: CASSSQENYGYTF
j_gene: TRBJ1-4; v_gene: TRBV4-2; abundance: -; d_gene: -; CDR3nt: TGTGCCAGCAGCCAAGTGGGGTCGGGCGAAAAACTGTTTTTT; CDR3aa: CASSQVGSGEKLFF
j_gene: TRBJ2-1; v_gene: TRBV19; abundance: once; d_gene: TRBD2; CDR3nt: TGTGCCAGTAGTCCTAGCGGGAGCTCCTACAATGAGCAGTTCTTC; CDR3aa: CASSPSGSSYNEQFF
j_gene: TRBJ1-2; v_gene: TRBV28; abundance: -; d_gene: -; CDR3nt: TGTGCCAGCAGTTGGACGGGCGCTAACTATGGCTACACCTTC; CDR3aa: CASSWTGANYGYTF
j_gene: TRBJ2-5; v_gene: TRBV15; abundance: -; d_gene: -; CDR3nt: TGTGCCACCAGCGTCGCGGTGCAAGAGACCCAGTACTTC; CDR3aa: CATSVAVQETQYF
j_gene: TRBJ1-3; v_gene: TRBV6-5; abundance: -; d_gene: -; CDR3nt: TGTGCCAGCAGCAGGGGACTGATCGAAGGAAACACCATATATTTT; CDR3aa: CASSRGLIEGNTIYF
j_gene: TRBJ1-5; v_gene: TRBV27; abundance: -; d_gene: -; CDR3nt: TGTGCCAGCAGTTTATCGGGGGGTCAGCCCCAGCATTTT; CDR3aa: CASSLSGGQPQHF
j_gene: TRBJ1-5; v_gene: TRBV7-9; abundance: -; d_gene: -; CDR3nt: TGTGCCAGCAGCTTAGGGGGCAGGGGCAATCAGCCCCAGCATTTT; CDR3aa: CASSLGGRGNQPQHF
j_gene: TRBJ1-1; v_gene: TRBV21-1; abundance: -; d_gene: -; CDR3nt: TGTGCCAGCAGCGGAGGTACTGAAGCTTTCTTT; CDR3aa: CASSGGTEAFF
j_gene: TRBJ1-1; v_gene: TRBV7-2; abundance: -; d_gene: TRBD1; CDR3nt: TGTGCCAGCAGCACGTTCAGGGGGACTGAAGCTTTCTTT; CDR3aa: CASSTFRGTEAFF
j_gene: TRBJ1-2; v_gene: TRBV5-1; abundance: -; d_gene: -; CDR3nt: TGCGCCAGCAGCCGAGCTAAACCCGGGACCGATAACTATGGCTACACCTTC; CDR3aa: CASSRAKPGTDNYGYTF
j_gene: TRBJ1-6; v_gene: TRBV9; abundance: -; d_gene: TRBD1; CDR3nt: TGTGCCAGCAGCGTCTGGACAGGGATGAATTCACCCCTCCACTTT; CDR3aa: CASSVWTGMNSPLHF
j_gene: TRBJ1-2; v_gene: TRBV13; abundance: -; d_gene: TRBD1; CDR3nt: TGTGCCAGCAGTTCCGGGGCAGGGGGAATCTACACCTTC; CDR3aa: CASSSGAGGIYTF
j_gene: TRBJ1-2; v_gene: TRBV6-6; abundance: -; d_gene: -; CDR3nt: TGTGCCAGCTTCGGGGGAGGCTATGGCTACACCTTC; CDR3aa: CASFGGGYGYTF
j_gene: TRBJ1-4; v_gene: TRBV12-3/TRBV12-4; abundance: -; d_gene: -; CDR3nt: TGTGCCAGCAGTTCTAGACAGAATGAAAAACTGTTTTTT; CDR3aa: CASSSRQNEKLFF
j_gene: TRBJ2-3; v_gene: TRBV7-3; abundance: -; d_gene: TRBD2; CDR3nt: TGTGCCAGCAGCACGGGACTAGCAAGTGATACGCAGTATTTT; CDR3aa: CASSTGLASDTQYF
j_gene: TRBJ2-7; v_gene: TRBV5-1; abundance: -; d_gene: -; CDR3nt: TGCGCCAGCAGCACGGATAGCGGATACGAGCAGTACTTC; CDR3aa: CASSTDSGYEQYF
j_gene: TRBJ1-2; v_gene: TRBV30; abundance: -; d_gene: TRBD1; CDR3nt: TGTGCCTATACACAGGGGCCCAATGGCTACACCTTC; CDR3aa: CAYTQGPNGYTF
j_gene: TRBJ1-1; v_gene: TRBV24-1; abundance: -; d_gene: -; CDR3nt: TGTGCCACCAGTGATCTGAGGTGGAACACTGAAGCTTTCTTT; CDR3aa: CATSDLRWNTEAFF
j_gene: TRBJ2-4; v_gene: TRBV2; abundance: -; d_gene: -; CDR3nt: TGTGCCAGCAGTGATGGGGGGACGGTCGTTGAGTACTTC; CDR3aa: CASSDGGTVVEYF
j_gene: TRBJ2-7; v_gene: TRBV4-1; abundance: few; d_gene: -; CDR3nt: TGCGCCAGCAGCCAAGATGGCTCGAGACCCACCCCCTACTGGGAGCAGTACTTC; CDR3aa: CASSQDGSRPTPYWEQYF
j_gene: TRBJ2-4; v_gene: TRBV12-5; abundance: -; d_gene: -; CDR3nt: TGTGCTAGTGGTTTGCCCGGAATCCTAGCCAAAAACATTCAGTACTTC; CDR3aa: CASGLPGILAKNIQYF
j_gene: TRBJ2-1; v_gene: TRBV19; abundance: -; d_gene: TRBD2; CDR3nt: TGTGCCAGTACTTTGAGGGAGGGCCGCTACAATGAGCAGTTCTTC; CDR3aa: CASTLREGRYNEQFF
j_gene: TRBJ2-2; v_gene: TRBV5-1; abundance: -; d_gene: TRBD1; CDR3nt: TGCGCCAGCAGCTTGGGGGACAGGGAGGCCGGGGAGCTGTTTTTT; CDR3aa: CASSLGDREAGELFF
j_gene: TRBJ2-7; v_gene: TRBV6-2/TRBV6-3; abundance: -; d_gene: TRBD2; CDR3nt: TGTGCCAGCAGTTATTCTATAGCGGGATCCTCCTACGAGCAGTACTTC; CDR3aa: CASSYSIAGSSYEQYF
j_gene: TRBJ1-1; v_gene: TRBV14; abundance: -; d_gene: -; CDR3nt: TGTGCCAGCAGCCAAGATTGGGGAACTGAAGCTTTCTTT; CDR3aa: CASSQDWGTEAFF
j_gene: TRBJ2-3; v_gene: TRBV19; abundance: -; d_gene: TRBD2; CDR3nt: TGTGCCAGCTCCGGGACTAGCGGGAGGGTCGGAGATACGCAGTATTTT; CDR3aa: CASSGTSGRVGDTQYF
j_gene: TRBJ1-4; v_gene: TRBV4-2; abundance: -; d_gene: -; CDR3nt: TGTGCCAGCAGCCAAGAGGGGGCGGTCGGAGCTGAAAAACTGTTTTTT; CDR3aa: CASSQEGAVGAEKLFF
j_gene: TRBJ1-1; v_gene: TRBV29-1; abundance: -; d_gene: -; CDR3nt: TGCAGCTCGCAGCCGGGACACAAAAACACTGAAGCTTTCTTT; CDR3aa: CSSQPGHKNTEAFF
j_gene: TRBJ2-3; v_gene: TRBV3-1/TRBV3-2; abundance: -; d_gene: -; CDR3nt: TGTGCCAGCAGCCAACAAGTAGATACGCAGTATTTT; CDR3aa: CASSQQVDTQYF
j_gene: TRBJ2-1; v_gene: TRBV11-2; abundance: -; d_gene: TRBD2; CDR3nt: TGTGCCAGCAGCCCGCGGGGGAGTTTCAGGCAGGAGGAGCAGTTCTTC; CDR3aa: CASSPRGSFRQEEQFF
j_gene: TRBJ1-2; v_gene: TRBV28; abundance: -; d_gene: TRBD1; CDR3nt: TGTGCCAGCAGTATCGGACAGGACCCCTATGGCTACACCTTC; CDR3aa: CASSIGQDPYGYTF
j_gene: TRBJ1-2; v_gene: TRBV25-1; abundance: -; d_gene: TRBD1; CDR3nt: TGTGCCAGCAGTGGGGCGACAGGGAAGCTCGGCTATGGCTACACCTTC; CDR3aa: CASSGATGKLGYGYTF
j_gene: TRBJ1-6; v_gene: TRBV30; abundance: -; d_gene: -; CDR3nt: TGTGCCTGGAGTGTAAACAGGGATGTTTCACCCCTCCACTTT; CDR3aa: CAWSVNRDVSPLHF
j_gene: TRBJ1-5; v_gene: TRBV29-1; abundance: -; d_gene: -; CDR3nt: TGCAGCGCCGACGAGGGAGGTAATCAGCCCCAGCATTTT; CDR3aa: CSADEGGNQPQHF
j_gene: TRBJ1-5; v_gene: TRBV6-5; abundance: -; d_gene: -; CDR3nt: TGTGCCAGCAGTTACTCGTATAGCAATCAGCCCCAGCATTTT; CDR3aa: CASSYSYSNQPQHF
j_gene: TRBJ2-7; v_gene: TRBV7-9; abundance: -; d_gene: TRBD2; CDR3nt: TGTGCCAGCAGCTTAGGGGCTAGCGGGAGTCGCGAGCAGTACTTC; CDR3aa: CASSLGASGSREQYF
j_gene: TRBJ2-7; v_gene: TRBV13; abundance: -; d_gene: TRBD1; CDR3nt: TGTGCCAGCAGCTTATCGCCCGGGACAGTCGTCCACGAGCAGTACTTC; CDR3aa: CASSLSPGTVVHEQYF